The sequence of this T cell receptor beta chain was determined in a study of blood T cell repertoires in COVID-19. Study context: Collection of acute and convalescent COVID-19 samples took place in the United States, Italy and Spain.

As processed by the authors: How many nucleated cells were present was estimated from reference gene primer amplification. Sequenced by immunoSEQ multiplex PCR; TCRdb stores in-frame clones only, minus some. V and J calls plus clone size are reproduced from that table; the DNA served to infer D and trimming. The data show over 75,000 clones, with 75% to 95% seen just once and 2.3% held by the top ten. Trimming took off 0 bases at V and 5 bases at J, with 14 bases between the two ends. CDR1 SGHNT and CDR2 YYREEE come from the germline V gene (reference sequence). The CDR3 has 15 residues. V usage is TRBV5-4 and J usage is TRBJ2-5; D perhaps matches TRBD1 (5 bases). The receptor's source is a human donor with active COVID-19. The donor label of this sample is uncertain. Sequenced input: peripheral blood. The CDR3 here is CASSLEGVVGETQYF. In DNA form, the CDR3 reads TGTGCCAGCAGCTTGGAAGGGGTGGTTGGGGAGACCCAGTACTTC.